This T cell receptor (beta chain) was observed in a study of T-cell memory formation after mild COVID-19. The V and J ends lost 5 bases and 4 bases respectively, with 11 bases between them. Germline V CDR1 and CDR2: SGHTA, FQGNSA. The CDR3 consists of 13 residues. This clonotype was seen more than once but under ten times. Constant-segment primers and 5'RACE yielded cDNA libraries for TCR alpha and TCR beta, each carrying sample barcodes and UMIs. TCRdb used MiXCR to reprocess the 5' RACE reads, holding one entry per CDR3 protein. Of some 300,000 distinct CDR3 sequences listed, 20% are singletons. The TCR originated in a man between 18 and 35 years old who had mild COVID-19 (a few samples of this study predate the infection). Cell type and time point are not known. This rearrangement joins TRBV7-2 to TRBJ2-5; D remains unclear. What was sequenced was PBMCs or a T cell subset sorted from them (not recorded which). CDR3 residues: CASSNLDGETQYF. The CDR3 coding sequence is TGTGCCAGCAGCAACCTGGACGGAGAGACCCAGTACTTC.